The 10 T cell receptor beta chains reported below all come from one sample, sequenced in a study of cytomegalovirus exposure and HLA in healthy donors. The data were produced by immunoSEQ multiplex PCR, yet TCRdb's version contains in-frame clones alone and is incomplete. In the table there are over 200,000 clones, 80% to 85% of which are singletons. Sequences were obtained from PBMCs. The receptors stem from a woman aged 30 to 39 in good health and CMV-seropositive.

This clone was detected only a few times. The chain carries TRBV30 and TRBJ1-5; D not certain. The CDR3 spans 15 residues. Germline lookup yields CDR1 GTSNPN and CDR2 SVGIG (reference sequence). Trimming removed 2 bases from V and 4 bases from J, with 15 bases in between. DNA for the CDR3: TGTGCCTGGAGTAGGAGTTTCGTAGAGAATCAGCCCCAGCATTTT. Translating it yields CAWSRSFVENQPQHF.

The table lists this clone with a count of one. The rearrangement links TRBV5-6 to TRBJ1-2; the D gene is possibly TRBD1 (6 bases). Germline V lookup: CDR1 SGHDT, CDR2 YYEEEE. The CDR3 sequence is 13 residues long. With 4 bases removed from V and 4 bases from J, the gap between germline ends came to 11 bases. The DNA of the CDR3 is TGTGCCAGCAGCCTCGGACAGATCTATGGCTACACCTTC. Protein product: CASSLGQIYGYTF.

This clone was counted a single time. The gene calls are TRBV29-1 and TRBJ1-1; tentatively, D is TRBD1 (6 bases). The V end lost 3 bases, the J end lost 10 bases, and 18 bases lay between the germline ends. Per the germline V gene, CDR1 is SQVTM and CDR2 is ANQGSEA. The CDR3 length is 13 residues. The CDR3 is CSVDKGGRVGAFF. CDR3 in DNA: TGCAGCGTTGATAAGGGGGGCAGGGTTGGAGCTTTCTTT.

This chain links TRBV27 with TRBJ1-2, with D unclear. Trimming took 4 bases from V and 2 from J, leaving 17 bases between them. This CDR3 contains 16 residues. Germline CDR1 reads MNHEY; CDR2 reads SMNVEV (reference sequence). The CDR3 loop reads CASSYRGRARNYGYTF. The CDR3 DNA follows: TGTGCCAGCAGTTATCGAGGGAGGGCCAGAAACTATGGCTACACCTTC.

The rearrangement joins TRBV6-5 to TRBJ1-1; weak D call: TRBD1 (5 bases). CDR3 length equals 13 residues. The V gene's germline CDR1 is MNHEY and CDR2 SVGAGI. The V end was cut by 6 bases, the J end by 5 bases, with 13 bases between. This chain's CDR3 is CASRPGRGTEAFF. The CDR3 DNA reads TGTGCCAGCAGGCCCGGGAGGGGAACTGAAGCTTTCTTT.

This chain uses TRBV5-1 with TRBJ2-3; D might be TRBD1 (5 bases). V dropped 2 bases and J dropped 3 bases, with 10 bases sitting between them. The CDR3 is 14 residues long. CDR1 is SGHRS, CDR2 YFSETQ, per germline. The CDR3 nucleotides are TGCGCCAGCAGCTTAGGGGAAATGACAGATACGCAGTATTTT. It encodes CASSLGEMTDTQYF.

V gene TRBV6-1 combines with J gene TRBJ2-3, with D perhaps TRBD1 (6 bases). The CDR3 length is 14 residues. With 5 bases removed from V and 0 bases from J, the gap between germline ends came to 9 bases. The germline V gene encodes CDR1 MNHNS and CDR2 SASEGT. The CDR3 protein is CASSRGGSTDTQYF. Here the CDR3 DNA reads TGTGCCAGCAGTCGAGGGGGTAGCACAGATACGCAGTATTTT.

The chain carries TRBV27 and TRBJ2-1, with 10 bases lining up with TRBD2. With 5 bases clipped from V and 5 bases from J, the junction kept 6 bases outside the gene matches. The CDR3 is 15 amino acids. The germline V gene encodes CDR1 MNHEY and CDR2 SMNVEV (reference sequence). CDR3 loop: CASSPQREGNNEQFF. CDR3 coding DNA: TGTGCCAGCAGTCCACAGCGGGAGGGGAACAATGAGCAGTTCTTC.

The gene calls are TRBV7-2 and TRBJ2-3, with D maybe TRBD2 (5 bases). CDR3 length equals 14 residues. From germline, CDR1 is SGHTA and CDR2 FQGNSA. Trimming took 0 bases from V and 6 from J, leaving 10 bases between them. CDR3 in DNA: TGTGCCAGCAGCTTAGCGGGAGTGCTGGATACGCAGTATTTT. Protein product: CASSLAGVLDTQYF. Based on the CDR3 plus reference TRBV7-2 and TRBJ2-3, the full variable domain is GAGVSQSPSNKVTEKGKDVELRCDPISGHTALYWYRQSLGQGLEFLIYFQGNSAPDKSGLPSDRFSAERTGGSVSTLTIQRTQQEDSAVYLCASSLAGVLDTQYFGPGTRLTVL.

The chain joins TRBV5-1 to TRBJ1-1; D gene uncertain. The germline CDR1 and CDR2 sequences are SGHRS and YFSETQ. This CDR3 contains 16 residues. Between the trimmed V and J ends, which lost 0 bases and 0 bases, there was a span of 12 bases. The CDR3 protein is CASSLGGMGMNTEAFF. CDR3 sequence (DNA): TGCGCCAGCAGCTTGGGGGGTATGGGTATGAACACTGAAGCTTTCTTT. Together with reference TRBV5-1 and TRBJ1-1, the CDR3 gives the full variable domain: KAGVTQTPRYLIKTRGQQVTLSCSPISGHRSVSWYQQTPGQGLQFLFEYFSETQRNKGNFPGRFSGRQFSNSRSEMNVSTLELGDSALYLCASSLGGMGMNTEAFFGQGTRLTVV.